Listed here is a single T cell receptor beta chain. The repertoire was sequenced with immunoSEQ multiplex PCR; TCRdb's copy has only in-frame clones and lacks some. This repertoire shows about 210,000 clones, approximately 80% found once; its top ten account for 7.8%. The data were obtained in a study of blood T cell repertoires in COVID-19. Study-level information: Sources were T cells, B-cell-depleted T cells, or PBMCs; the material itself was cDNA or gDNA.

It was during active infection that Seattle patients were enrolled and then longitudinally followed. The sequenced material came from peripheral blood. This clonotype was obtained from a woman over 75 with COVID-19, enrolled during active disease.

CDR3 region: CASSPVGQEQFF. In DNA form, the CDR3 reads TGTGCCAGCTCACCAGTGGGACAGGAGCAGTTCTTC. The V and J genes are TRBV18 and TRBJ2-1; 7 positions agree with TRBD1. This CDR3 is 12 amino acids long. Germline CDR1 and CDR2: KGHSH and LQKENI. Germline trimming cut 2 bases from V and 10 bases from J; bases unmatched to any gene: 2.